The 23 T cell receptor beta chains presented below share a single source sample, sequenced in a study of shared clonotypes between healthy human individuals. Measured with immunoSEQ multiplex PCR; TCRdb has only the in-frame clones, and not every one. This sample carries millions of clones, over 85% of them seen once, and the ten largest clones take more than 0.12%. Sequencing used naive CD4+ T cells sorted from blood. Subset specified: CD45RA+ positively selected. These receptors all stem from a man between 18 and 29 years old in good health.

This clone appeared a single time. This chain joins TRBV5-1 and TRBJ2-5; 10 nucleotides align to TRBD2. The CDR3 is 16 amino acids. J lost 2 bases, V lost 3 bases, and 7 bases had no gene match. The germline CDR1 and CDR2 sequences are SGHRS and YFSETQ. This CDR3 reads CASSYGLAGGQETQYF. CDR3 coding DNA: TGCGCCAGCAGCTATGGGTTAGCGGGGGGACAAGAGACCCAGTACTTC.

Details on this clone: The same CDR3 also results from other DNA sequences found in this sample. The rearrangement uses TRBV2 and TRBJ2-7; maybe TRBD1 (5 bases). CDR3 length equals 13 residues. CDR1 and CDR2 from the germline V gene are SNHLY and FYNNEI. The V end was cut by 5 bases, the J end by 0 bases, with 8 bases between. The CDR3 loop is CASSTGVSYEQYF. CDR3 sequence (DNA): TGTGCCAGCAGTACAGGTGTCTCCTACGAGCAGTACTTC. Filled out from reference TRBV2 and TRBJ2-7, the complete variable domain reads EPEVTQTPSHQVTQMGQEVILRCVPISNHLYFYWYRQILGQKVEFLVSFYNNEISEKSEIFDDQFSVERPDGSNFTLKIRSTKLEDSAMYFCASSTGVSYEQYFGPGTRLTVT.

The V and J genes are TRBV9 and TRBJ2-1, with a possible D match to TRBD1 (5 bases). Per the germline V gene, CDR1 is SGDLS and CDR2 is YYNGEE. With 0 bases removed from V and 9 bases from J, the gap between germline ends came to 19 bases. There are 16 residues in the CDR3. CDR3 coding DNA: TGTGCCAGCAGCGTAGTTCCGCCAGGGATGTACGGTGAGCAGTTCTTC. Its protein product is CASSVVPPGMYGEQFF. Full variable domain (remainder filled in from reference TRBV9 and TRBJ2-1): DSGVTQTPKHLITATGQRVTLRCSPRSGDLSVYWYQQSLDQGLQFLIQYYNGEERAKGNILERFSAQQFPDLHSELNLSSLELGDSALYFCASSVVPPGMYGEQFFGPGTRLTVL.

This chain connects TRBV28 to TRBJ2-7, with 11 bases identical to TRBD2. The germline gives CDR1 MDHEN, CDR2 SYDVKM. The CDR3 is 15 residues long. The J segment lost 4 bases and the V segment lost 3 bases, leaving 5 bases of the junction unmatched. In nucleotides, the CDR3 is TGTGCCAGCAGTTTCCATGGGACTAGCGGATACGAGCAGTACTTC. Residues: CASSFHGTSGYEQYF.

This clone appeared once. The chain uses TRBV2 and TRBJ2-2; no reliable D call. The CDR3 runs to 15 residues. Looked up from germline, CDR1 is SNHLY and CDR2 is FYNNEI. V gave up 1 base and J gave up 6 bases, with 12 bases separating them. The CDR3 loop is CASSEVLVVAGELFF. The CDR3 DNA follows: TGTGCCAGCAGTGAAGTCCTAGTCGTGGCCGGGGAGCTGTTTTTT.

V is TRBV10-2 and J is TRBJ2-7; D is possibly TRBD1 (5 bases). This CDR3 region has 11 residues. The germline V and J ends were trimmed by 6 bases and 3 bases, with 6 bases remaining between them. Germline V gene lookup returns CDR1 WSHSY and CDR2 SAAADI. CDR3 in amino acids: CASRDNYEQYF. The CDR3 DNA reads as TGCGCCAGCAGGGACAACTACGAGCAGTACTTC.

The chain joins TRBV28 to TRBJ2-6; TRBD1 agrees at 9 bases. With V trimmed by 5 bases and J by 0 bases, 5 bases remained unmatched. This CDR3 has 17 amino acids. CDR1 is MDHEN and CDR2 is SYDVKM in the germline V gene. For the CDR3, the DNA is TGTGCCAGCAGTCCGTCGACAGGGGGCTCTGGGGCCAACGTCCTGACTTTC. Translation: CASSPSTGGSGANVLTF.

The rearrangement uses TRBV18 and TRBJ1-4; TRBD1 matches 8 bases. The CDR3 runs 15 residues. Germline CDR1 is KGHSH and CDR2 is LQKENI. V lost 3 bases to trimming and J lost 8 bases; unmatched junction nucleotides: 8. The CDR3 loop is CASSPLTGEREKLFF. The CDR3, as DNA: TGTGCCAGCTCACCGCTGACAGGGGAACGAGAAAAACTGTTTTTT.

This clone was observed once. This sample also contains other DNA sequences that code for the same CDR3. The chain carries TRBV9 and TRBJ2-7; D is undetermined. The CDR3 runs to 13 residues. The germline V gene encodes CDR1 SGDLS and CDR2 YYNGEE. The ends were cut back, 0 bases at V and 3 bases at J, with 7 bases in the middle. In DNA, the CDR3 is TGTGCCAGCAGCGTAGGGGATGGCTACGAGCAGTACTTC. Its translation is CASSVGDGYEQYF.

As concerns this clone: Within the sample, other DNA sequences also encode this same CDR3. The gene calls are TRBV25-1 and TRBJ2-7; TRBD2 might be the D (5 bases). The CDR3 sequence is 12 residues long. V lost 6 bases and J 4 bases, leaving 10 bases between the germline ends. Looked up from germline, CDR1 is MGHDK and CDR2 is SYGVNS. The CDR3 DNA reads as TGTGCCAGCAGCGGGGATTTATACGAGCAGTACTTC. Translating it yields CASSGDLYEQYF.

The chain employs TRBV6-1 and TRBJ2-2; D possibly corresponds to TRBD1 (6 bases). V gave up 8 bases and J gave up 1 base, with 11 bases separating them. CDR1 and CDR2 (germline): MNHNS, SASEGT. The CDR3 is made up of 14 amino acids. The CDR3 is CASRDIVNTGELFF. The CDR3 DNA follows: TGTGCCAGCCGGGACATCGTGAACACCGGGGAGCTGTTTTTT.

This clone was seen just once. One end of the junction fails to match germline, which may point to a read error. The J gene is TRBJ2-5, the V gene TRBV7-7; 7 bases match TRBD1. The CDR3 runs to 15 residues. Germline CDR1 and CDR2: SSHAT and FNYEAQ (reference sequence). The CDR3 spells CASSLDYRDRETQYF. The CDR3 DNA reads as TGTGCTAGCAGCTTAGACTACCGGGACAGAGAGACCCAGTACTTC.

The chain uses TRBV4-1 and TRBJ1-1; D gene unclear. There are 16 residues in the CDR3. Germline-derived CDR1 and CDR2 are MGHRA and YSYEKL. The germline V and J ends were trimmed by 1 base and 0 bases, with 12 bases remaining between them. The CDR3 is CASSQGVGTLNTEAFF. The DNA of the CDR3 is TGCGCCAGCAGCCAAGGAGTGGGCACCTTGAACACTGAAGCTTTCTTT.

The chain joins TRBV6-6 to TRBJ2-7, with 13 bases that match TRBD2. Trimming took 6 bases from V and 6 from J; bases not matched to a gene: 5. The CDR3 length is 14 residues. Germline loops: CDR1 MNHNY, CDR2 SVGAGI (reference sequence). The CDR3 loop reads CASRGLAGDREQYF. In DNA form, the CDR3 reads TGTGCCAGCAGAGGACTAGCGGGAGATCGCGAGCAGTACTTC.

This chain links TRBV6-1 with TRBJ2-3; possibly TRBD2 for D (7 bases). Looked up from germline, CDR1 is MNHNS and CDR2 is SASEGT. This CDR3 comprises 15 residues. V was shortened by 4 bases and J by 2 bases, with 13 bases between the two germline ends. The CDR3 region has the DNA TGTGCCAGCAGTGTCCGCGGGGGCCACACAGATACGCAGTATTTT. This sequence encodes CASSVRGGHTDTQYF.

CDR3 nucleotide sequence: TGTGCCAGCAGCGTAGGCCTAGCGGGAGGGCCGGTTTCTTTCAGTGAGCAGTTCTTC. Protein: CASSVGLAGGPVSFSEQFF. The V and J genes are TRBV9 and TRBJ2-1, with TRBD2 matching 12 bases. The CDR3 has 19 amino acids. CDR1 and CDR2 from the germline V gene are SGDLS and YYNGEE. Trimming removed 0 bases from V and 9 bases from J; junction bases left unmatched: 16.

The gene calls are TRBV6-1 and TRBJ1-1, with no clear D. With 7 bases removed from V and 6 bases from J, the gap between germline ends came to 9 bases. Germline-derived CDR1 and CDR2 are MNHNS and SASEGT. This CDR3 comprises 11 residues. CDR3 nucleotides: TGTGCCAGCACCGACCCCCCTGAAGCTTTCTTT. It encodes CASTDPPEAFF.

J is TRBJ1-5 and V is TRBV7-2, with D uncertain. Trimming left V 4 bases short and J 9 bases short, with 10 bases between. CDR1 and CDR2 (germline): SGHTA, FQGNSA. The CDR3 has 12 amino acids. The CDR3 DNA reads as TGTGCCAGCAGCTCCACCGCGGGGCCCCAGCATTTT. This translates into CASSSTAGPQHF.

CDR3 in amino acids: CASSWASTYEQYF. The CDR3 coding sequence is TGTGCCAGCAGTTGGGCCAGTACCTACGAGCAGTACTTC. V usage is TRBV28 and J usage is TRBJ2-7; no firm D call. Germline lookup yields CDR1 MDHEN and CDR2 SYDVKM. V was cut by 4 bases and J by 2 bases, with 9 bases left in between. This CDR3 is built from 13 residues.

V usage is TRBV11-1 and J usage is TRBJ1-1; the match to TRBD1 covers 9 bases. The V segment lost 8 bases and the J segment 4 bases; nucleotides outside the gene matches: 14. The CDR3 is made up of 16 amino acids. Germline CDR1 and CDR2: SGHAT and FQDESV (reference sequence). CDR3 coding DNA: TGTGCCAGCCCTCCCGGGACAGGGTATCTTTGCACTGAAGCTTTCTTT. It codes for CASPPGTGYLCTEAFF.

This chain uses TRBV27 with TRBJ2-1; D not certain. The germline V gene has CDR1 MNHEY and CDR2 SMNVEV (reference sequence). The V end was cut by 2 bases, the J end by 2 bases, with 13 bases between. The CDR3 loop spans 16 amino acids. The CDR3 sequence: CASSLATPSTYNEQFF. CDR3 DNA sequence: TGTGCCAGCAGTTTAGCAACCCCGTCGACCTACAATGAGCAGTTCTTC.

V usage is TRBV6-6 and J usage is TRBJ1-1, with D tentatively TRBD1 (5 bases). This CDR3 comprises 13 residues. Germline V gives CDR1 MNHNY, CDR2 SVGAGI (reference sequence). Trimming removed 5 bases from V and 0 bases from J, with 7 bases in between. CDR3 loop: CASSETVNTEAFF. CDR3 sequence (DNA): TGTGCCAGCAGTGAGACAGTGAACACTGAAGCTTTCTTT.

The chain has TRBV14 and TRBJ2-7; D remains unclear. V was trimmed by 0 bases and J by 2 bases, leaving 8 bases between them. Germline V lookup: CDR1 SGHDN, CDR2 FVKESK. The CDR3 has 14 residues. DNA for the CDR3: TGTGCCAGCAGCCAAGAAGGACCTCCCTACGAGCAGTACTTC. It encodes CASSQEGPPYEQYF.